The 7 T cell receptor beta chains reported below all come from one sample, sequenced in a study of shared clonotypes between healthy human individuals. CD45RO-negative CD8 cells positively selected for CCR7 made up the naive population, which excluded terminally differentiated effector memory CD45RA+ cells. Repertoires were generated with immunoSEQ multiplex PCR, while TCRdb's copy carries only in-frame clones and drops some. Of some 1,900,000 clones in the sample, approximately 94% were seen once. Input material: naive CD8+ T cells sorted from blood. The source is a man younger than 30 in good health.

The chain uses TRBV4-1 and TRBJ1-6, with D possibly being TRBD1 (6 bases). This CDR3 has 13 residues. The V gene lost 6 bases and the J gene lost 8 bases, with 11 bases spanning the gap. CDR1 MGHRA and CDR2 YSYEKL come from the germline V gene. CDR3 protein: CASRGALYSPLHF. DNA for the CDR3: TGCGCCAGCAGGGGGGCCCTTTATTCACCCCTCCACTTT.

This chain connects TRBV7-3 to TRBJ2-3; 9 bases agree with TRBD2. Germline-derived CDR1 and CDR2 are SGHTA and FQGTGA. CDR3 length: 14 amino acids. J gave up 4 bases and V 5 bases, and 4 bases lay outside the gene matches. CDR3 DNA sequence: TGTGCCAGCAGCGCACTAGCGGGCCCAGATACGCAGTATTTT. Residues: CASSALAGPDTQYF.

The chain uses TRBV6-6 and TRBJ2-7, with a weak D call TRBD1 (5 bases). The ends were cut back, 7 bases at V and 3 bases at J, with 7 bases in the middle. The CDR3 length is 11 residues. Germline-derived CDR1 and CDR2 are MNHNY and SVGAGI (reference sequence). The CDR3 region is CASKQGYEQYF. The CDR3 region has the DNA TGTGCCAGCAAGCAGGGCTACGAGCAGTACTTC.

The chain recombines TRBV2 with TRBJ2-7; 7 bases map to TRBD2. V was pared by 0 bases and J by 2 bases, with 4 bases of the junction left unmatched. Per the germline V gene, CDR1 is SNHLY and CDR2 is FYNNEI. The CDR3 is made up of 15 amino acids. The CDR3 loop reads CASSEASGPTYEQYF. As DNA, the CDR3 is TGTGCCAGCAGTGAAGCTAGCGGGCCTACCTACGAGCAGTACTTC.

The chain couples TRBV2 to TRBJ2-1; 7 positions match TRBD2. The CDR3 totals 22 residues. The J segment lost 0 bases and the V segment lost 3 bases, leaving 23 bases of the junction unmatched. The germline gives CDR1 SNHLY, CDR2 FYNNEI. The CDR3, as DNA: TGTGCCAGCAGTGAGGGTCTAGGAGTTGCGGCGGGAGAACGGTACTCCTACAATGAGCAGTTCTTC. Encoded protein: CASSEGLGVAAGERYSYNEQFF. The full variable domain, with the rest looked up from reference TRBV2 and TRBJ2-1, is EPEVTQTPSHQVTQMGQEVILRCVPISNHLYFYWYRQILGQKVEFLVSFYNNEISEKSEIFDDQFSVERPDGSNFTLKIRSTKLEDSAMYFCASSEGLGVAAGERYSYNEQFFGPGTRLTVL.

The chain recombines TRBV27 with TRBJ2-2, with TRBD1 matching 11 bases. Germline values: CDR1 MNHEY, CDR2 SMNVEV (reference sequence). This CDR3 comprises 15 residues. Trimming cost V 2 bases and J 8 bases; bases outside gene matches: 4. DNA for the CDR3: TGTGCCAGCAGTTTAGGGACAGGGGGGTCAGGGGAGCTGTTTTTT. Amino acids: CASSLGTGGSGELFF.

The J gene is TRBJ2-7, the V gene TRBV2; possible D gene TRBD2, 6 bases. Germline CDR1 reads SNHLY; CDR2 reads FYNNEI. This CDR3 is 13 amino acids long. The germline V and J ends were trimmed by 10 bases and 2 bases, with 15 bases remaining between them. The CDR3 loop is CAMYGSGTYEQYF. The CDR3 DNA follows: TGTGCCATGTACGGTAGCGGCACCTACGAGCAGTACTTC.